This TCR beta chain was identified in a study of T cell clonality in common variable immunodeficiency. Study findings and constraints: Patient heterogeneity in the CVID cohort limited correlations between repertoire features and clinical complications. Fewer deletions and N-nucleotide insertions were reportedly seen in common variable immunodeficiency TCR beta sequences.

Only in-frame clones appear in the TCRdb table, and some are missing; sequencing was by immunoSEQ multiplex PCR. Listed here are about 23,000 clones without any singletons, the top ten holding roughly 9.6%. The CDR3 totals 14 residues. V dropped 1 base and J dropped 0; count of bases not matched to a gene: 0. Germline loops: CDR1 GTSNPN, CDR2 SVGIG (reference sequence). Patients had low serum IgG, IgA and/or IgM and specific antibody deficiency. Most patients and controls had Caucasian heritage. Each donor provided roughly 4.5 to 8.5 ml of heparinized whole blood. Only a few counts were recorded for this clone. Antigen unknown. The read gets to within 3 residues of the CDR3 end, and the germline J gene fills in the rest.

The TCR comes from a human donor with common variable immunodeficiency. Sequencing input: peripheral blood mononuclear cells. V and J are TRBV30 and TRBJ2-1, with 7 positions matching TRBD2. Incomplete CDR3 DNA: TGTGCCTGGAGTGCGGGGGGCTCCTACAATGAG. Its protein is CAWSAGGSYNE. The CDR3 as a whole reads CAWSAGGSYNEQFF.